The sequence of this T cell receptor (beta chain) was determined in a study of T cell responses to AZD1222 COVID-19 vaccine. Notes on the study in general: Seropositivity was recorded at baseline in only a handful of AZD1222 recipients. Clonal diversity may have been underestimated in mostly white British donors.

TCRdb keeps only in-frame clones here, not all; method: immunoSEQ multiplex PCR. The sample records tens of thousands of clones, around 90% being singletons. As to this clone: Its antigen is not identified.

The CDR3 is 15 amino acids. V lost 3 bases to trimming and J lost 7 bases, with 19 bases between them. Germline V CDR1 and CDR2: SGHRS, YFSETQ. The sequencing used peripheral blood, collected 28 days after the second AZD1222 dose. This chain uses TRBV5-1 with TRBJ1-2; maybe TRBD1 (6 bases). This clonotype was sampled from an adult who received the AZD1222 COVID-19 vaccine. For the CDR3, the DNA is TGCGCCAGCAGCTGGGCGGACAGCGTGAGTAGTGGCTACACCTTC. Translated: CASSWADSVSSGYTF.